This TCR beta chain is from a study of CD8 T cells in ankylosing spondylitis. One entry per CDR3 protein results from TCRdb running MiXCR on the 5' RACE reads. In the table there are 150,000 to 200,000 distinct CDR3 sequences, 13% of which are singletons. Remarks on this clonotype: One junction end disagrees with the germline gene, perhaps due to a read error.

The CDR3 has 17 residues. Germline V CDR1 and CDR2: LGHDT, YNNKEL (reference sequence). The clonotype comes from a female donor with ankylosing spondylitis or in good health (not recorded which). The rearrangement uses TRBV3-1 and TRBJ2-2; 13 bases are a match to TRBD2. The sequenced sample consisted of blood, either unsorted or a sorted T cell fraction (not recorded which). The CDR3 loop reads CATSQDRTSGSTGELFF. The CDR3 DNA reads TGTGCCACCAGCCAAGACCGGACTAGCGGGAGTACCGGGGAGCTGTTTTTT.